This T cell receptor (beta chain) was documented in a study of cytomegalovirus exposure and HLA in healthy donors. Across the study: Earlier, 100 million to 130 million unique TCR beta sequences were recovered from roughly 200 million T cells by an analysis. Study-wide points: TCR beta sequences reportedly predicted the HLA-A and HLA-B alleles of most subjects accurately.

This CDR3 spans 14 amino acids. The V and J ends lost 5 bases and 3 bases respectively, with 12 bases between them. Looked up from germline, CDR1 is SNHLY and CDR2 is FYNNEI. Regarding this clone: Its specificity is unknown.

PCR amplification relied on 60 Vbeta primers (plus 13 Jbeta primers). The data were produced by immunoSEQ multiplex PCR, yet TCRdb's version contains in-frame clones alone and is incomplete. The data hold approximately 190,000 clones, with just under 80% observed a single time. This rearrangement joins TRBV2 to TRBJ2-3; D is undetermined. The sequenced sample consisted of PBMCs. This TCR came from a woman younger than 45 in good health and CMV-seropositive. As DNA, the CDR3 is TGTGCCAGCAGTACCCCTAGAACGACAGATACGCAGTATTTT. Translation gives CASSTPRTTDTQYF.